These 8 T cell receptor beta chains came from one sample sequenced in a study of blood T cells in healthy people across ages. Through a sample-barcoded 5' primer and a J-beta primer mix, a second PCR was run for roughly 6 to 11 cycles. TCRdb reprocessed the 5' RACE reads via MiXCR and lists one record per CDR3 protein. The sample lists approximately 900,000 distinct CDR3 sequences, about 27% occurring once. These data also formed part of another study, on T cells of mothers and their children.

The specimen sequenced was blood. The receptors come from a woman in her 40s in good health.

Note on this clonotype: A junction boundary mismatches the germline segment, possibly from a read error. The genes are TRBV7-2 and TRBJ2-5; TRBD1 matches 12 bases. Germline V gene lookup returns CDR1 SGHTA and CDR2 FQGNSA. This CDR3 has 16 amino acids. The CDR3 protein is CASSSTGTGGSKTQYF. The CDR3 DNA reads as TGTGCTAGCAGCTCCACCGGGACAGGGGGCTCGAAGACCCAGTACTTC.

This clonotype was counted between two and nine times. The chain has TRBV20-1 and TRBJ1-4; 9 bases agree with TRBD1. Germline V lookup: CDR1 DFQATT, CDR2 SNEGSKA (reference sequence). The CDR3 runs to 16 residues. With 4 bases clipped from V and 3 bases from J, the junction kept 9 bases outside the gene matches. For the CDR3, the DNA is TGCAGTGCTAATAGGGACAGGGATGATTCTAATGAAAAACTGTTTTTT. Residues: CSANRDRDDSNEKLFF.

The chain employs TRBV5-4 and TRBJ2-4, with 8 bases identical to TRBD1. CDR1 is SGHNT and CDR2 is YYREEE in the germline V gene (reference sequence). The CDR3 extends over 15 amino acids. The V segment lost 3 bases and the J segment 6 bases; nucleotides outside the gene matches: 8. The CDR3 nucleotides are TGTGCCAGCAGCTCGAGTGGACAGGGCGGAAACATTCAGTACTTC. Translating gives CASSSSGQGGNIQYF.

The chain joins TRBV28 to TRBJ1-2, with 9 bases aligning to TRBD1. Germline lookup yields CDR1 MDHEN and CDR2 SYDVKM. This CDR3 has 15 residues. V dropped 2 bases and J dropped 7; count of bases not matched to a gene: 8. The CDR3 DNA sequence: TGTGCCAGCAGTTTAACAGGGGGCCAGGGTAGTGGCTACACCTTC. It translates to CASSLTGGQGSGYTF.

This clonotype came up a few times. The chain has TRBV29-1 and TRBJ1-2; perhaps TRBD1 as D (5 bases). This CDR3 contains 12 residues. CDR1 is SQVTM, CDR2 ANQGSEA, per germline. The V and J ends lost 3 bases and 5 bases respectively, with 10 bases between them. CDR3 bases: TGCAGCGTTGACAGGGTAGGGTATGGCTACACCTTC. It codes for CSVDRVGYGYTF.

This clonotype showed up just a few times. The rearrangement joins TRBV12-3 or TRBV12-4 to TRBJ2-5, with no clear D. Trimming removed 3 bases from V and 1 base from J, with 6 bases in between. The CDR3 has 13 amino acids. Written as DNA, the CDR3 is TGTGCCAGCAGTTTGTACTCCCAAGAGACCCAGTACTTC. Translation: CASSLYSQETQYF.

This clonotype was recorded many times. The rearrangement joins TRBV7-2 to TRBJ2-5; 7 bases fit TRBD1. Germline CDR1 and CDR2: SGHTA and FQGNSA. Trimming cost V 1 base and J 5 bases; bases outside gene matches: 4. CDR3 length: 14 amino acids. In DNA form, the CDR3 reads TGTGCCAGCAGCTTAGTAGGGGGCGGGGAGACCCAGTACTTC. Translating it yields CASSLVGGGETQYF.

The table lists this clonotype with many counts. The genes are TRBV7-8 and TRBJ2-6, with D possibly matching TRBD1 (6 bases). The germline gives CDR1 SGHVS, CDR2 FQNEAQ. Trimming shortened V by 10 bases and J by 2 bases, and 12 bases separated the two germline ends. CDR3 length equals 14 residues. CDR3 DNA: TGTGCCAACCGACAGGTCGCTGGGGCCAACGTCCTGACTTTC. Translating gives CANRQVAGANVLTF.